The sequence of this T cell receptor beta chain was determined in a study of blood T cell repertoires in COVID-19. V lost 0 bases and J lost 1, with 11 bases in between. The CDR3 consists of 15 residues. The germline gives CDR1 SGHTS, CDR2 YDEGEE. Data came from immunoSEQ multiplex PCR; TCRdb stores just in-frame clones and leaves some out. This repertoire shows 350,000 to 450,000 clones, about nine tenths found once; its top ten account for roughly 0.9%. The cohort comprised adults aged about 18 to 100 years residing in approximately 25 US areas. The sequence was collected from a woman between 40 and 55 years old who had been exposed to COVID-19. Sequencing was performed on PBMCs or T cells enriched from blood (not recorded which). The gene calls are TRBV5-8 and TRBJ2-7; maybe TRBD1 (6 bases). For the CDR3, the DNA is TGTGCCAGCAGCTTGGGGGTAGGGGGTTCCTACGAGCAGTACTTC. Translating it yields CASSLGVGGSYEQYF.